These T cell receptor beta chains were read from a single sample in a study of shared clonotypes between healthy human individuals. The repertoire was sequenced with immunoSEQ multiplex PCR; TCRdb's copy has only in-frame clones and lacks some. This sample has about 1.4 million clones; roughly 96% occur once, and the top ten carry more than 0.9%. Material for sequencing was naive CD4+ T cells sorted from blood. The receptors shown here come from a man aged 25-40 years in good health. Each CDR3 is given with its conserved first and last residue.

>TRBJ2-2|TRBV27
CASSSSPTGSTGELFF
>TRBJ1-3|TRBV9
CASSVGALISGNTIYF
>TRBJ1-1|TRBV18
CASSPGDRGTEAFF
>TRBJ2-5|TRBV7-2
CASSLGRGSQETQYF
>TRBJ2-1|TRBV7-9
CASSLGGLAGVRNEQFF
>TRBJ1-4|TRBV19
CATQGPANEKLFF
>TRBJ2-3|TRBV5-1
CASSLVAREADTQYF
>TRBJ2-1|TRBV2
CASTRLAGGSNEQFF
>TRBJ1-4|TRBV2
CASRTWNEKLFF
>TRBJ2-2|TRBV7-8
CASSLAASGASNTGELFF
>TRBJ1-5|TRBV30
CAWEQGAGQPQHF
>TRBJ2-1|TRBV2
CASSEVSSYNEQFF
>TRBJ1-3|TRBV5-6
CASSLIGRTDGNTIYF
>TRBJ1-3|TRBV5-1
CASSDQTASGNTIYF
>TRBJ1-5|TRBV10-2
CASSESQGLSNQPQHF
>TRBJ2-3|TRBV5-1
CASSSVDPRADTQYF
>TRBJ2-2|TRBV5-1
CASSLTGQGGTGELFF
>TRBJ1-3|TRBV7-6
CASSLVGSGNTIYF
>TRBJ1-2|TRBV18
CASSPPGVGSYGYTF
>TRBJ1-4|TRBV6-1
CASRGQGRNEKLFF